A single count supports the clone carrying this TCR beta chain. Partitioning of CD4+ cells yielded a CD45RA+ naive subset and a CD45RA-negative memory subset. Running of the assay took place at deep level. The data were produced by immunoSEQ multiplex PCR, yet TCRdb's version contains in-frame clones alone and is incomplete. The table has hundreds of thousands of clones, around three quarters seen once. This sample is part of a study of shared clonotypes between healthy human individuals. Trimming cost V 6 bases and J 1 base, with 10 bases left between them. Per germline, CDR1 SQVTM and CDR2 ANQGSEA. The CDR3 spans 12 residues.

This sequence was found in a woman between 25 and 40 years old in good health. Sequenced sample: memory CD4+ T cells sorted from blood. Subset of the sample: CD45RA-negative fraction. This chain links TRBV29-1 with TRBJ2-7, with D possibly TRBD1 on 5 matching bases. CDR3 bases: TGCAGCGTAGCAGACAGATCCTACGAGCAGTACTTC. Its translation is CSVADRSYEQYF.